These 12 T cell receptor beta chains came from one sample sequenced in a study of CD8 T cells in Susac syndrome. The RNA, about 0.45 to 1 ug, was put through reverse transcription using random hexamers. Each CDR3 protein is one row after TCRdb ran MiXCR on the immunoSEQ multiplex PCR reads. The table includes around 130,000 distinct CDR3 sequences, 96% detected once. The sequencing input was CD4+ T cells from PBMCs. These receptors were obtained from a human donor with Susac syndrome.

This sequence joins TRBV25-1 and TRBJ2-6; no clear D. Trimming stripped 7 bases from V and 0 bases from J, with 4 bases between. Germline CDR1 and CDR2: MGHDK and SYGVNS. This CDR3 spans 13 amino acids. In nucleotides, the CDR3 is TGTGCCAGCATTTCCTCTGGGGCCAACGTCCTGACTTTC. Residues: CASISSGANVLTF.

This sequence joins TRBV9 and TRBJ2-2; 9 bases match TRBD1. The germline V gene encodes CDR1 SGDLS and CDR2 YYNGEE. V shed 3 bases and J 3 bases; nucleotides not matched to a gene: 6. The CDR3 has 16 amino acids. Here the CDR3 DNA reads TGTGCCAGCAGCGGGGGGACAGGGTGGGACACCGGGGAGCTGTTTTTT. Translating gives CASSGGTGWDTGELFF. Full variable domain (outside the CDR3, taken from reference TRBV9 and TRBJ2-2): DSGVTQTPKHLITATGQRVTLRCSPRSGDLSVYWYQQSLDQGLQFLIQYYNGEERAKGNILERFSAQQFPDLHSELNLSSLELGDSALYFCASSGGTGWDTGELFFGEGSRLTVL.

The V gene is TRBV9, the J gene TRBJ2-7; D possibly corresponds to TRBD1 (6 bases). Looked up from germline, CDR1 is SGDLS and CDR2 is YYNGEE. The germline V and J ends were trimmed by 0 bases and 2 bases, with 9 bases remaining between them. The CDR3 spans 14 residues. The CDR3 loop is CASSVDRDTYEQYF. The CDR3 coding sequence is TGTGCCAGCAGCGTAGACAGGGATACCTACGAGCAGTACTTC.

The chain recombines TRBV4-2 with TRBJ2-3, with TRBD2 matching 11 bases. Germline V gene data show CDR1 as LGHNA and CDR2 as YNFKEQ. CDR3 length: 14 residues. Trimming took 0 bases from V and 14 from J; bases not matched to a gene: 7. The CDR3 is CASSQEQLAGVWYF. CDR3 in DNA: TGTGCCAGCAGCCAAGAGCAACTAGCGGGAGTTTGGTATTTT.

The V gene is TRBV5-1, the J gene TRBJ1-2; no definite D call. V was cut by 7 bases and J by 8 bases, with 21 bases left in between. CDR3 length: 14 residues. CDR1 and CDR2 (germline): SGHRS, YFSETQ. The CDR3 DNA is TGCGCCAGCGCCATAGACCAGGTCCCTTCAGGCTACACCTTC. Its translation is CASAIDQVPSGYTF.

The rearrangement uses TRBV10-3 and TRBJ1-1, with D uncertain. The CDR3 has 11 amino acids. Trimming cost V 9 bases and J 7 bases, with 12 bases left between them. The germline CDR1 and CDR2 sequences are ENHRY and SYGVKD. The CDR3 protein is CAIGTPGEAFF. CDR3 nucleotide sequence: TGTGCCATAGGCACCCCCGGTGAAGCTTTCTTT.

The V gene is TRBV30, the J gene TRBJ2-1; D possibly uses TRBD1 or TRBD2 (5 bases each). Germline CDR1 reads GTSNPN; CDR2 reads SVGIG (reference sequence). This CDR3 has 16 residues. Between the trimmed V and J ends, which lost 0 bases and 0 bases, there was a span of 12 bases. The CDR3 here is CAWSVGRASSYNEQFF. The CDR3 coding sequence is TGTGCCTGGAGTGTGGGACGGGCCAGCTCCTACAATGAGCAGTTCTTC. Filled out from reference TRBV30 and TRBJ2-1, the complete variable domain reads SQTIHQWPATLVQPVGSPLSLECTVEGTSNPNLYWYRQAAGRGLQLLFYSVGIGQISSEVPQNLSASRPQDRQFILSSKKLLLSDSGFYLCAWSVGRASSYNEQFFGPGTRLTVL.

The chain recombines TRBV29-1 with TRBJ2-5; TRBD2 aligns across 7 bases. The junction had 13 bases not matched to a gene; V was cut back by 5 bases and J by 4 bases. Germline CDR1 is SQVTM and CDR2 is ANQGSEA. The CDR3 sequence is 15 residues long. CDR3 loop: CSVSPAGASGETQYF. CDR3 in DNA: TGCAGCGTTTCTCCCGCGGGAGCTTCTGGAGAGACCCAGTACTTC.

V usage is TRBV13 and J usage is TRBJ2-1, with D perhaps assigned TRBD1 or TRBD2 (5 bases each). Germline CDR1 reads PRHDT; CDR2 reads FYEKMQ (reference sequence). The CDR3 length is 17 residues. V lost 6 bases and J 3 bases, leaving 21 bases between the germline ends. The CDR3 region has the DNA TGTGCCAGCAGGGAATTCGGGGCCGCCTTTGGCTACAATGAGCAGTTCTTC. It is translated as CASREFGAAFGYNEQFF.

The V call is TRBV20-1, the J call TRBJ2-5; a possible D gene is TRBD1 (5 bases). Deletions cut 2 bases from V and 4 bases from J, with 14 bases between. Germline CDR1 is DFQATT and CDR2 is SNEGSKA (reference sequence). The CDR3 has 14 amino acids. The CDR3 DNA sequence: TGCAGTGCTAGACGTGGGGCGCAAGGAGAGACCCAGTACTTC. Its protein is CSARRGAQGETQYF.

The rearrangement links TRBV18 to TRBJ1-5; 9 bases are a match to TRBD1. This CDR3 comprises 14 residues. The germline V gene has CDR1 KGHSH and CDR2 LQKENI. With V trimmed by 6 bases and J by 7 bases, 7 bases remained unmatched. The CDR3 sequence: CASSSTGGGQPQHF. The DNA for the CDR3 is TGTGCCAGCTCTTCCACAGGGGGCGGGCAGCCCCAGCATTTT.

The chain uses TRBV4-2 and TRBJ2-7, with D possibly being TRBD2 (5 bases). The CDR3 covers 13 residues. Germline CDR1 is LGHNA and CDR2 is YNFKEQ. The V and J ends lost 4 bases and 3 bases respectively, with 10 bases between them. CDR3 loop: CASSRSGIYEQYF. CDR3 in DNA: TGTGCCAGCAGCCGCAGCGGTATCTACGAGCAGTACTTC.